This TCR beta chain was obtained from a study of tumor-infiltrating lymphocytes in primary liver carcinoma. Study information: Stage T1-T3 N0M0 tumors measured roughly 4 to 11 cm at most.

DNA and RNA were both co-extracted from about 19-30 mg of bulk tissue that had not been sorted. Surgical resection treated primary liver carcinoma in the patients. This clonotype was seen many times. Production of TCR beta cDNA used roughly 0.55 ug total RNA together with a constant-region primer. Libraries covering TCR beta were generated through three nested multiplex PCR rounds (using a slightly modified ARM-PCR). The two initial PCR rounds, around 11 cycles each, used TRBV1-TRBV30 forward and C-beta reverse primers. TCRdb itself ran the multiplex PCR reads through MiXCR, one entry per CDR3 protein. The sample includes 95,000 to 100,000 distinct CDR3 sequences, about two thirds of them seen just once. The CDR3 sequence is 16 residues long. Germline values: CDR1 MNHEY, CDR2 SVGAGI. V gave up 7 bases and J gave up 1 base; unmatched junction bases: 8.

This TCR came from a woman in her fifties or sixties with primary liver carcinoma and hepatitis B virus infection. Sequenced sample: liver tumor tissue from sampling region 2. Documented subset: tumor region T2, inferior pole. This chain uses TRBV6-5 with TRBJ2-3, with 10 nucleotides matching TRBD2. CDR3 region: CASKRAGGSGTDTQYF. In DNA form, the CDR3 reads TGTGCCAGCAAGCGAGCGGGAGGGTCTGGCACAGATACGCAGTATTTT.